The next 14 T cell receptor beta chains were all read from a single sample in a study of blood T cell repertoires in COVID-19. This table comes from immunoSEQ multiplex PCR, and its TCRdb copy is limited to in-frame clones, with some not included. The sample yields 90,000 to 100,000 clones, 87% seen once. What was sequenced was peripheral blood. The receptors here all came from a woman between 55 and 75 years old with COVID-19, enrolled during active disease.

V is TRBV10-3 and J is TRBJ2-1; 8 nucleotides align to TRBD2. J lost 3 bases, V lost 3 bases, and 4 bases had no gene match. The CDR3 spans 15 residues. Germline CDR1 ENHRY, CDR2 SYGVKD. The CDR3 DNA follows: TGTGCCATCAGTGATACAGCGGGGGACTACAATGAGCAGTTCTTC. This gives the protein CAISDTAGDYNEQFF.

The genes are TRBV19 and TRBJ1-5, with unresolved D. The V gene's germline CDR1 is LNHDA and CDR2 SQIVND (reference sequence). Between the trimmed V and J ends, which lost 6 bases and 4 bases, there was a span of 16 bases. The CDR3 totals 15 residues. In DNA, the CDR3 is TGTGCCAGTAGCTCTAACGGGAGGCAGAATCAGCCCCAGCATTTT. Its translation is CASSSNGRQNQPQHF.

This chain links TRBV3-1 (or the pseudogene TRBV3-2) with TRBJ1-2; a possible D gene is TRBD1 (6 bases). The ends were cut back, 4 bases at V and 8 bases at J, with 14 bases in the middle. Germline V gives CDR1 LGHDT, CDR2 YNNKEL (reference sequence). CDR3 length: 13 residues. Here the CDR3 DNA reads TGTGCCAGCAGCCCCACACAGGGTCGGGGCTACACCTTC. It yields the protein CASSPTQGRGYTF.

The chain recombines TRBV5-1 with TRBJ2-7; tentatively, D is TRBD1 (6 bases). Germline V gene data show CDR1 as SGHRS and CDR2 as YFSETQ. This CDR3 has 14 amino acids. Trimming removed 1 base at V and 0 bases at J, with 8 bases between. This CDR3 is CASSLTGSSYEQYF. CDR3 sequence (DNA): TGCGCCAGCAGCTTGACAGGGAGCTCCTACGAGCAGTACTTC.

This clone was recorded only once. The chain has TRBV30 and TRBJ1-4; perhaps TRBD1 as D (5 bases). The CDR3 covers 13 residues. V was shortened by 5 bases and J by 7 bases, with 14 bases between the two germline ends. Germline-derived CDR1 and CDR2 are GTSNPN and SVGIG (reference sequence). The CDR3 spells CAWPTVGGEKLFF. Here the CDR3 DNA reads TGTGCCTGGCCGACAGTGGGGGGTGAAAAACTGTTTTTT.

The chain couples TRBV19 to TRBJ2-5; 8 positions agree with TRBD2. The junction had 7 bases not matched to a gene; V was cut back by 6 bases and J by 4 bases. CDR3 length equals 14 residues. The germline gives CDR1 LNHDA, CDR2 SQIVND (reference sequence). Written as DNA, the CDR3 is TGTGCCAGTAGCAGTCGGGGGGGCTCAGAGACCCAGTACTTC. This encodes CASSSRGGSETQYF.

This clone was recorded a few times. CDR3 bases: TGTGCCAGCAGAGGACAACTCCTCGGTGGCTACACCTTC. This codes for CASRGQLLGGYTF. The V and J genes are TRBV28 and TRBJ1-2; D might be TRBD1 (5 bases). V lost 6 bases to trimming and J lost 7 bases, with 15 bases between them. The CDR3 is 13 residues long. Germline lookup yields CDR1 MDHEN and CDR2 SYDVKM.

This clone was detected a few times. This chain joins TRBV10-3 and TRBJ2-2; a weak D match, TRBD2 (5 bases). The length of the CDR3 is 14 residues. CDR1 is ENHRY and CDR2 is SYGVKD in the germline V gene. Trimming cost V 6 bases and J 3 bases, with 11 bases left between them. CDR3 nucleotide sequence: TGTGCCATCAGCGCCACCGGGGACACCGGGGAGCTGTTTTTT. This sequence encodes CAISATGDTGELFF.

This chain uses TRBV10-2 with TRBJ1-6; 9 positions match TRBD1. CDR1 is WSHSY, CDR2 SAAADI, per germline. The V segment lost 8 bases and the J segment 10 bases; nucleotides outside the gene matches: 18. The CDR3 sequence is 17 residues long. The CDR3 DNA is TGCGCCAGCGCACCGGACAGGGGTTTATTCGGGTTCTCACCCCTCCACTTT. Its protein product is CASAPDRGLFGFSPLHF.

The chain links TRBV7-8 to TRBJ2-1; TRBD2 matches 7 bases. Per germline, CDR1 SGHVS and CDR2 FQNEAQ. The CDR3 length is 13 residues. The V and J ends lost 1 base and 6 bases, in that order; junction bases with no gene match: 0. CDR3 nucleotides: TGTGCCAGCAGCTTAGGACTAGCCAATGAGCAGTTCTTC. Amino acid sequence: CASSLGLANEQFF.

This chain links TRBV5-6 with TRBJ2-1; a weak D match, TRBD2 (5 bases). Germline CDR1 and CDR2: SGHDT and YYEEEE. The CDR3 length is 16 residues. Trimming removed 1 base at V and 0 bases at J, with 11 bases between. CDR3 protein: CASSLLAFISYNEQFF. For the CDR3, the DNA is TGTGCCAGCAGCTTGTTAGCGTTCATCTCCTACAATGAGCAGTTCTTC.

The chain combines TRBV7-9 with TRBJ1-3; D is undetermined. The CDR3 contains 15 residues. CDR1 and CDR2 (germline): SEHNR, FQNEAQ (reference sequence). V gave up 1 base and J gave up 0 bases, with 7 bases separating them. CDR3 in DNA: TGTGCCAGCAGCTTAGTATCCTACTCTGGAAACACCATATATTTT. Encoded protein: CASSLVSYSGNTIYF.

The V gene is TRBV5-1, the J gene TRBJ1-5, with D unclear. V lost 7 bases to trimming and J lost 2 bases, with 16 bases between them. CDR1 and CDR2 from the germline V gene are SGHRS and YFSETQ. CDR3 length equals 15 residues. Written as DNA, the CDR3 is TGCGCCAGCGCCCCGGACGGGGTTCGCAATCAGCCCCAGCATTTT. Residues: CASAPDGVRNQPQHF.

This CDR3 reads CASSQDMGHYEQYF. CDR3 bases: TGCGCCAGCAGCCAAGATATGGGGCACTACGAGCAGTACTTC. The rearrangement links TRBV4-1 to TRBJ2-7; weak D call: TRBD1 (5 bases). There are 14 residues in the CDR3. Trimming took 0 bases from V and 3 from J, leaving 9 bases between them. In germline, CDR1 is MGHRA, CDR2 YSYEKL.